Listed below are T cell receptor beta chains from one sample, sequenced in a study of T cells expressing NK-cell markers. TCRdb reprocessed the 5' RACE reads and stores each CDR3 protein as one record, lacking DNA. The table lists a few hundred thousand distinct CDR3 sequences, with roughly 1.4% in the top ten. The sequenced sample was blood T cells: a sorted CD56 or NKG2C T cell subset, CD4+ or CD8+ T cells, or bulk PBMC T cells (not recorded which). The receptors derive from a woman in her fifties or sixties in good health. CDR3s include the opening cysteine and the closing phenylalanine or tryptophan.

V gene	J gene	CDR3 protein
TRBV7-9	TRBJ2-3	CASSRPGTGGSDTQYF
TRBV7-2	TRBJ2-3	CASSLTFRSTDTQYF
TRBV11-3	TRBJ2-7	CASSLGPGDEQYF
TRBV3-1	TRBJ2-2	CASSQGGSWELFF
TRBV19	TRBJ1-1	CASSLTYGGAFF
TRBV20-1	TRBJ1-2	CSASSGQSYTF
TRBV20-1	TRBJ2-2	CSARTSPGTGELFF
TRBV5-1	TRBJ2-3	CASSSGLAWAADTQYF
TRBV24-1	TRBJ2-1	CATSDPSGRAVGNEQFF
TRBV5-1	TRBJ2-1	CASSFGSGPGLNEQFF
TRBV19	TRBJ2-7	CASSVKLGGIYEQYF
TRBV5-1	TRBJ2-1	CASSSQSGFSYNEQFF
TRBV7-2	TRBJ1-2	CASSSGGTGRRGYTF
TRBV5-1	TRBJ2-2	CASGRQGGSGELFF
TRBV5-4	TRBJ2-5	CASSLAGTGGETQYF
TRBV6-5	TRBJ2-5	CASSISGRAQETQYF
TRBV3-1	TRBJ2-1	CASRHRAYNEQFF
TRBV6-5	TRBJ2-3	CATHSSMGTDTQYF
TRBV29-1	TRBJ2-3	CSVEAGGKAGSTDTQYF
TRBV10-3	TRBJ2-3	CAISPTLSGSYTDTQYF
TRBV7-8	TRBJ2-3	CASSASRAAGGFLDTQYF
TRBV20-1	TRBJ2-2	CSALDRGRTGELFF
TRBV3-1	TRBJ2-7	CASSHDLAGPDYEQYF
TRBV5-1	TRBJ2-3	CASSPEGRYTDTQYF
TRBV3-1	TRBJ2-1	CASSTQGWEFGKQFF
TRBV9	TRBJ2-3	CASSVQLEVPDTQYF
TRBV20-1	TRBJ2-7	CSARGKLLSYEQYF
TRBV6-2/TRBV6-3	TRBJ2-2	CASRALGAGELFF